This T cell receptor (beta chain) was identified during a study of neurological immune-mediated disorders. Trimming took off 3 bases at V and 8 bases at J, with 8 bases between the two ends. CDR3 length equals 13 residues. There are many counts of this clonotype. As yet, its antigen is unknown. Unsorted libraries used 2 million PBMCs kept at -80 degrees C. TCRdb independently ran MiXCR on the 5' RACE reads; one entry per CDR3 protein. The table has about 76,000 distinct CDR3 sequences, over 15% seen once. Whole-study findings and limits: None of the CDR3 amino acid sequences of expanded clones were shared across subjects, and this suggested private repertoires in all groups.

J is TRBJ2-6 and V is TRBV12-3 or TRBV12-4; D is undetermined. The receptor was isolated from a woman aged 40 to 55 in good health. The sample taken for sequencing was PBMCs. The DNA of the CDR3 is TGTGCCAGCAGTTTGAAGGAGACCAACGTCCTGACTTTC. It encodes CASSLKETNVLTF.